This T cell receptor (beta chain) was sequenced during a study of blood T cell repertoires in COVID-19. The length of the CDR3 is 17 residues. Produced via immunoSEQ multiplex PCR; TCRdb's table is partial and in-frame only. The sample lists 150,000 to 200,000 clones, approximately 89% seen once, with under 0.85% in the top ten. Sequenced input: PBMCs or T cells enriched from blood (not recorded which). The chain carries TRBV12-1 and TRBJ2-1; TRBD2, the D gene given by the table, was not confirmed from the DNA. TRBV12-1 counts as a pseudogene. The source is a woman aged 18-35 years who had recovered from COVID-19. The CDR3 here is CASSPLKWEPTYNEQFF. CDR3 DNA sequence: TGTGCCAGCAGCCCGCTGAAATGGGAGCCCACCTACAATGAGCAGTTCTTC.